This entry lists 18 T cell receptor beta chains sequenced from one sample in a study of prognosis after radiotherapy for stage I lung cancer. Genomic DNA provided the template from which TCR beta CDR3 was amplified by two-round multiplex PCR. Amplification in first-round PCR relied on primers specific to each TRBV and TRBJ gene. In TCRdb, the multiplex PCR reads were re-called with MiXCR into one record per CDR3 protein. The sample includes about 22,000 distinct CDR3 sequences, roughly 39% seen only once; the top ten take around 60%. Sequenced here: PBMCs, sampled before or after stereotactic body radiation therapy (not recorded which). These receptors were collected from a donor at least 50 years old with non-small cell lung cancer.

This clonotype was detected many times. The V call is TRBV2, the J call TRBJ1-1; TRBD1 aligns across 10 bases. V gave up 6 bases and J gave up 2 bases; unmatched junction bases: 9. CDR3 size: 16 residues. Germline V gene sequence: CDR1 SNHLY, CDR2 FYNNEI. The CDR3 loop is CASRRQGAGGNTEAFF. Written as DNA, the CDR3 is TGTGCCAGCAGGAGACAGGGGGCAGGGGGTAACACTGAAGCTTTCTTT.

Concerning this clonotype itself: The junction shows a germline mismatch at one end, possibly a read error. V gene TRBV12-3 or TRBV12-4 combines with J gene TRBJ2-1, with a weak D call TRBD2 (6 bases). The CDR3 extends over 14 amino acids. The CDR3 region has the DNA TGTGACAGCGGTTTGGGCGGGACCTACAATGAGCAGTTCTTC. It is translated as CDSGLGGTYNEQFF.

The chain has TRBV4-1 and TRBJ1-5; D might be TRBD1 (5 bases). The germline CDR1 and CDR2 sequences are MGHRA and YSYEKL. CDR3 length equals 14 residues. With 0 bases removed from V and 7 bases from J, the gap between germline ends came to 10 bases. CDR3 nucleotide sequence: TGCGCCAGCAGCCAAGAGGGGAGGGGACAGCCCCAGCATTTT. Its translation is CASSQEGRGQPQHF.

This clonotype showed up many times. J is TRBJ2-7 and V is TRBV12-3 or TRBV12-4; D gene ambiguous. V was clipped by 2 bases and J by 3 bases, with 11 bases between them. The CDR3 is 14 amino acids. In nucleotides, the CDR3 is TGTGCCAGCAGTTTACCAGCTACGGTCTACGAGCAGTACTTC. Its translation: CASSLPATVYEQYF.

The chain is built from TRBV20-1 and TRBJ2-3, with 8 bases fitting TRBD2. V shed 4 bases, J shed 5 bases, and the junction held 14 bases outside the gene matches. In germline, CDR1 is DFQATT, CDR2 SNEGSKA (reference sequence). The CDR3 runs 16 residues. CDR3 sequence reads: CSATRGSGIKQDTQYF. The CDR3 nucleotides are TGCAGTGCTACCCGGGGTAGCGGGATTAAGCAAGATACGCAGTATTTT.

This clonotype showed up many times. Here the CDR3 reads CSARDGSGAGELFF. CDR3 bases: TGCAGTGCTAGAGACGGGAGTGGGGCCGGGGAGCTGTTTTTT. The chain uses TRBV20-1 and TRBJ2-2, with D possibly being TRBD2 (6 bases). Germline CDR1 DFQATT, CDR2 SNEGSKA (reference sequence). Trimming left V 0 bases short and J 6 bases short, with 11 bases between. The CDR3 runs 14 residues.

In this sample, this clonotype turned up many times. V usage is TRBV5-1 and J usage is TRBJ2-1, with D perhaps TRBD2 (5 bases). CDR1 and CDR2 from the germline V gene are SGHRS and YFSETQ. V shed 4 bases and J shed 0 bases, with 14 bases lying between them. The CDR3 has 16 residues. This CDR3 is CASSPIAGHSYNEQFF. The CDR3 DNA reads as TGCGCCAGCAGCCCGATTGCGGGCCACTCCTACAATGAGCAGTTCTTC.

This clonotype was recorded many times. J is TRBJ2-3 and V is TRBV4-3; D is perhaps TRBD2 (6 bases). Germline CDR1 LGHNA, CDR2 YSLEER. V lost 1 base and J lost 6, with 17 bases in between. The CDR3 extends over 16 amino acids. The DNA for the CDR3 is TGCGCCAGCAGCCAAGGAACGGGAGCCCCCCCTGATACGCAGTATTTT. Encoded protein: CASSQGTGAPPDTQYF.

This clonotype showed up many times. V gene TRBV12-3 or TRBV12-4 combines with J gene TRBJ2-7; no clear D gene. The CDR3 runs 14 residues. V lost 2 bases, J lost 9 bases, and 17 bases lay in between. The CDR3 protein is CASSLMAVPWGQYF. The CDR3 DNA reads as TGTGCCAGCAGTTTAATGGCGGTGCCCTGGGGGCAGTACTTC.

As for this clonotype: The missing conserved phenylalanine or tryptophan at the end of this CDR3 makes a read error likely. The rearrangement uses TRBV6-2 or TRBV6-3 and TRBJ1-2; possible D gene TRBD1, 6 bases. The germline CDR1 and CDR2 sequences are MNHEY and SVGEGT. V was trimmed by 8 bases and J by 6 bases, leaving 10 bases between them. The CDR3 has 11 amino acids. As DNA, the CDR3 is TGTGCCAGCTTAGGGGGTCATGGCTACACCTTA. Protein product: CASLGGHGYTL.

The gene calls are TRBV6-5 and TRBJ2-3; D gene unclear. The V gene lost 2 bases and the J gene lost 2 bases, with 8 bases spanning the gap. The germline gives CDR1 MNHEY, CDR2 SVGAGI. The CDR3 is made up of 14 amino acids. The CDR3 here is CASSYMKATDTQYF. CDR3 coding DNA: TGTGCCAGCAGTTACATGAAGGCCACAGATACGCAGTATTTT.

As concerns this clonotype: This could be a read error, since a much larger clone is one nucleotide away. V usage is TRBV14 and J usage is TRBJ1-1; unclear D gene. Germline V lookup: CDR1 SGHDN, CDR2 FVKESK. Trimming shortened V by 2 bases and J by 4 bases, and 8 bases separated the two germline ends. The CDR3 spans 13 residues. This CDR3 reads CASSQNLCTEAFF. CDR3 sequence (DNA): TGTGCCAGCAGCCAAAACTTGTGCACTGAAGCTTTCTTT.

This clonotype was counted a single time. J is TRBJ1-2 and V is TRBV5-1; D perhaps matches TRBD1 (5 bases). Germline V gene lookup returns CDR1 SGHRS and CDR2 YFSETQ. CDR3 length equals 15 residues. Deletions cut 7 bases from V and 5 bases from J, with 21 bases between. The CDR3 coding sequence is TGCGCCAGCCGCTGGCAGGGCCAGGCAACGTATGGCTACACCTTC. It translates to CASRWQGQATYGYTF. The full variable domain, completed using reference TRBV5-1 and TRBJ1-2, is KAGVTQTPRYLIKTRGQQVTLSCSPISGHRSVSWYQQTPGQGLQFLFEYFSETQRNKGNFPGRFSGRQFSNSRSEMNVSTLELGDSALYLCASRWQGQATYGYTFGSGTRLTVV.

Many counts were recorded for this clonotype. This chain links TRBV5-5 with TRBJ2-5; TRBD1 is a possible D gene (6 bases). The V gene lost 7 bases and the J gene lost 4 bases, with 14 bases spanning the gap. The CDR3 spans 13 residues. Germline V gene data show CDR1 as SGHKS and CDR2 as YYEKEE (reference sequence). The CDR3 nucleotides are TGTGCCAGCGCTAGGGGGAGTGCAGAGACCCAGTACTTC. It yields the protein CASARGSAETQYF.

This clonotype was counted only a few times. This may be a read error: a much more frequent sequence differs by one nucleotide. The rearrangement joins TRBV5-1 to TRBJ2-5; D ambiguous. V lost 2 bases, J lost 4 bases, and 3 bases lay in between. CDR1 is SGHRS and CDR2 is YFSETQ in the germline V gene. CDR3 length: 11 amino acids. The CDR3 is CASSFVETQYF. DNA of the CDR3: TGCGCCAGCAGCTTTGTAGAGACCCAGTACTTC.

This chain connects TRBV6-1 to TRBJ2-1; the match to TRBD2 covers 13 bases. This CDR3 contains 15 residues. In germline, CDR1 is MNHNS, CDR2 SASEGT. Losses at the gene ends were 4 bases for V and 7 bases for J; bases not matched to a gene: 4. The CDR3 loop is CASSGWTSGRNEQFF. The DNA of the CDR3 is TGTGCCAGCAGTGGTTGGACTAGCGGGAGAAATGAGCAGTTCTTC.

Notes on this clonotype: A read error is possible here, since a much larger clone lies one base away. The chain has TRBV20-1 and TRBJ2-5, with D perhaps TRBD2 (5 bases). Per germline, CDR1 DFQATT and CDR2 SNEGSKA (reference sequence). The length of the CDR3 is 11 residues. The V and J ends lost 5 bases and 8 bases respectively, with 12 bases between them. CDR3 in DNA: TGCAGTGCTGAACCTCGGGATACCCAGTACTTC. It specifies CSAEPRDTQYF.

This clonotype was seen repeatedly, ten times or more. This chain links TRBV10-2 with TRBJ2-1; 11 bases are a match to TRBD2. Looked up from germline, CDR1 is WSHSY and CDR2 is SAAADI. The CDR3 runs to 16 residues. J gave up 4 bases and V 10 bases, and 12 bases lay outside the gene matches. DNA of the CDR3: TGCGCCACCATAAAAGGAACTAGCGGGAGATACAATGAGCAGTTCTTC. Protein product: CATIKGTSGRYNEQFF.